This TCR beta chain was recorded in a study of T cell repertoires in cytomegalovirus infection (dated by TCRdb to between 2017 and 2020). For context, the study as a whole: The peptide stimulations were aimed at well-studied HLA-B-restricted epitopes as well as recently identified HLA-C-restricted CMV epitopes, whose presentation resists viral immunomodulation. The HLA type of each donor mattered for the analysis, because public TCR beta signatures pointed to carriage of CMV infection along with the matching HLA type.

The treatment or condition label for this specimen denotes: in vitro stimulation with specific CMV peptide epitopes to enrich CMV-specific T cells. The paper as a whole reports these results and caveats: In both this cohort and an independent 352-donor cohort, the cumulative frequency of public TCR beta family members distinguished carriers of CMV infection plus the relevant HLA type. The ex vivo response was dominated by HLA-C-restricted CMV-specific TCR beta clonotypes, and the single most frequent clonotype in two of eight donors was supplied by these HLA-C-restricted clonotypes.

Reads for this sample came from an Illumina HiSeq 1500. TCRdb reran the public reads through fastp at Q25 and MiXCR, keeping productive beta chains. For every CDR3 protein sequence, its rows merge into one entry that carries the most common genes and DNA. The sample table lists about 700,000 distinct CDR3 sequences, roughly a third of them with a count of one. The ten largest clones represent about 20% of the sample. The CDR3 runs 14 amino acids, cysteine and phenylalanine included. Only the CDR3 region is kept as DNA, spanning 42 bases read in frame from base 1. The trim is 7 bases for V and 4 bases for J, with a gap of 14 bases between the germline ends. This clonotype appeared a few times. Its antigen specificity is not known. Base quality data are lacking; no much larger clone is found one base away.

The origin of this receptor is a human donor in good health (CMV status not recorded). Some clones in this sample may be carry-over from other donors' samples. The sequenced sample was cultured PBMCs, obtained from culture after CMV antigen stimulation. The chain was built from TRBV12-3 or TRBV12-4 and TRBJ1-3; the D gene remains uncertain. The CDR3 protein is CASTPLTGGNTIYF. The bases read TGTGCCAGCACCCCCCTCACGGGAGGAAACACCATATATTTT.